The TCR beta chain under discussion was sequenced for a study of blood T cell repertoires in COVID-19. Study background: Sample material is recorded as cDNA or gDNA derived from T cells, B-cell-depleted T cells, or PBMCs.

This CDR3 is 17 amino acids long. Per the germline V gene, CDR1 is LGHNA and CDR2 is YNFKEQ. V shed 1 base, J shed 3 bases, and the junction held 6 bases outside the gene matches. How the authors handled the data: Nucleated cell counts were estimated from reference gene primer amplification. Libraries were prepared by immunoSEQ multiplex PCR; TCRdb keeps only in-frame clonotypes and omits some of them. V, J and clone size were drawn from that table, and D and trimming were deduced from the DNA. The sample consists of 55,000 to 80,000 clones, roughly 91% of them appearing once. The source of this sequence is a human donor in a cohort sampled during active COVID-19. The chain joins TRBV4-2 to TRBJ2-3, with TRBD2 matching over 11 bases. Material for sequencing was peripheral blood. CDR3 in DNA: TGTGCCAGCAGCCAAGGGGCTAGCGGGAGGTCTACAGATACGCAGTATTTT. Encoded protein: CASSQGASGRSTDTQYF.